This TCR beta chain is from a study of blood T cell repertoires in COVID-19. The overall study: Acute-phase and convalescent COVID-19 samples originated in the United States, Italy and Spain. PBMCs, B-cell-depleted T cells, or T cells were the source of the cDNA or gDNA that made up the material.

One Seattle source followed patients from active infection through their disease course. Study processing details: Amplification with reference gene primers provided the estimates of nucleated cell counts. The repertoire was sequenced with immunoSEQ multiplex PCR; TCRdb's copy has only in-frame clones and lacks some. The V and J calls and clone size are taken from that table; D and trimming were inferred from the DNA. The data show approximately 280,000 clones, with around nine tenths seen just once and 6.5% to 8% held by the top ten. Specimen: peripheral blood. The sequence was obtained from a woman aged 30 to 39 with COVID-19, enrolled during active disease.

The CDR3 protein is CASSQESRALQHGYTF. CDR3 coding DNA: TGTGCCAGCAGCCAAGAGTCCAGGGCCCTCCAGCATGGCTACACCTTC. V is TRBV14 and J is TRBJ1-2; TRBD1 might be the D (5 bases). The V end lost 0 bases, the J end lost 6 bases, and 17 bases lay between the germline ends. Per the germline V gene, CDR1 is SGHDN and CDR2 is FVKESK. The CDR3 has 16 amino acids.